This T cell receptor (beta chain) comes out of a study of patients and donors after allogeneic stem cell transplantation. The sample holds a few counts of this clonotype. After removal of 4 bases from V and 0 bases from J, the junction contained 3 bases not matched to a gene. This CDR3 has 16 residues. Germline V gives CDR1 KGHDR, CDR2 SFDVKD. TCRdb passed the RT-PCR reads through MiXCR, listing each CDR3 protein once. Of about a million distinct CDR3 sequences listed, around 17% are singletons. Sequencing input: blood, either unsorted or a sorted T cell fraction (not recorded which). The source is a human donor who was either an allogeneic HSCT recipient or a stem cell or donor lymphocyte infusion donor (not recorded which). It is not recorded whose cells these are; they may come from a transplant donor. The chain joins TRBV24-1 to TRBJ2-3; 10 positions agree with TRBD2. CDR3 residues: CATSEGLATSTDTQYF. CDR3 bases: TGTGCCACCAGTGAGGGACTAGCGACTAGCACAGATACGCAGTATTTT.